This is a list of T cell receptor beta chains from one sample in a study of T cells of healthy individuals. TCRdb fed the 5' RACE reads into MiXCR, producing one record per CDR3 protein. Counted here are around 100,000 distinct CDR3 sequences, 15% to 20% occurring once; the ten biggest clones make up 6.2%. The receptors derive from a human donor in good health. The CDR3 runs from the conserved cysteine through the conserved F or W. The order of the fields is J gene, clone size, D gene, V gene, CDR3 protein, CDR3 DNA. A D gene is named only where the DNA matches it firmly. Only some rows state a clone size, as once, few, many or a class for expanded clones.

TRBJ2-4,NA,NA,TRBV20-1,CSANGRDIQYF,TGCAGTGCTAACGGACGGGACATTCAGTACTTC
TRBJ1-1,NA,NA,TRBV2,CASSLGGDEAFF,TGTGCCAGCAGTTTGGGAGGGGATGAAGCTTTCTTT
TRBJ2-1,few,TRBD2,TRBV5-1,CASSLSGGGASYNEQFF,TGCGCCAGCAGCTTGTCTGGGGGGGGAGCTTCCTACAATGAGCAGTTCTTC
TRBJ2-2,many,TRBD2,TRBV18,CASSPGGRTTGELFF,TGTGCCAGCTCACCAGGCGGGAGAACCACCGGGGAGCTGTTTTTT
TRBJ1-1,many,NA,TRBV20-1,CSARDSPLFNRRNTEAFF,TGCAGTGCTAGAGATTCACCGTTGTTTAACAGAAGGAACACTGAAGCTTTCTTT
TRBJ2-1,NA,TRBD2,TRBV6-2/TRBV6-3,CASSPSGRASNEQFF,TGTGCCAGCAGTCCTAGCGGGAGGGCTTCTAATGAGCAGTTCTTC
TRBJ1-2,many,NA,TRBV7-2,CASSLGGSIAGGYTF,TGTGCCAGCAGCTTAGGTGGCAGTATAGCGGGTGGCTACACCTTC
TRBJ2-3,few,NA,TRBV20-1,CSASFTDTQYF,TGCAGTGCTAGTTTCACAGATACGCAGTATTTT
TRBJ2-1,few,TRBD1,TRBV9,CASSVGSTGAGEQFF,TGTGCCAGCAGCGTTGGGTCGACAGGGGCCGGTGAGCAGTTCTTC
TRBJ1-5,NA,NA,TRBV20-1,CSARDIYSNQPQHF,TGCAGTGCTCGGGACATATATAGCAATCAGCCCCAGCATTTT
TRBJ2-7,many,NA,TRBV20-1,CSARQTYEQYF,TGCAGTGCTAGACAGACCTACGAGCAGTACTTC
TRBJ2-1,once,TRBD1,TRBV29-1,CSVGGGTGGNEQFF,TGCAGCGTTGGAGGGGGGACAGGGGGCAATGAGCAGTTCTTC
TRBJ1-6,NA,NA,TRBV2,CASRGQGYDSPLHF,TGTGCCAGCAGGGGCCAGGGATATGATTCACCCCTCCACTTT
TRBJ1-1,NA,NA,TRBV4-3,CASSQDGYYGTEAFF,TGCGCCAGCAGCCAAGACGGATATTATGGCACTGAAGCTTTCTTT
TRBJ1-1,many,NA,TRBV20-1,CSARPSTTEAFF,TGCAGTGCTAGACCGTCAACCACTGAAGCTTTCTTT
TRBJ2-2,NA,TRBD1,TRBV7-3,CASSERQGRELFF,TGTGCCAGCAGCGAACGACAGGGCCGGGAGCTGTTTTTT
TRBJ1-6,few,NA,TRBV28,CASSSLNSPLHF,TGTGCCAGCAGTTCATTGAATTCACCCCTCCACTTT
TRBJ2-2,few,NA,TRBV4-3,CASSQGLSVTGELFF,TGCGCCAGCAGCCAAGGGTTGAGTGTGACCGGGGAGCTGTTTTTT
TRBJ2-3,few,NA,TRBV28,CASSALGQGKDTDTQYF,TGTGCCAGCAGTGCCCTTGGTCAGGGGAAAGACACAGATACGCAGTATTTT
TRBJ2-4,NA,NA,TRBV28,CASSPRPLTGLAKNMQYF,TGTGCCAGCAGTCCCCGACCTCTAACAGGGTTGGCCAAAAACATGCAGTACTTC
TRBJ2-1,few,NA,TRBV4-2,CASSQGSPEGEVQFF,TGTGCCAGCAGCCAAGGCAGCCCCGAGGGGGAAGTGCAGTTCTTC
TRBJ2-2,NA,NA,TRBV4-1,CASSQGTGWAGELFF,TGCGCCAGCAGCCAAGGAACAGGGTGGGCCGGGGAGCTGTTTTTT
TRBJ1-1,NA,NA,TRBV28,CASSLGGKGWNTEAFF,TGTGCCAGCAGTTTGGGCGGAAAGGGGTGGAACACTGAAGCTTTCTTT
TRBJ2-5,NA,NA,TRBV24-1,CATTRGALQETQYF,TGTGCCACCACCCGGGGGGCTCTTCAAGAGACCCAGTACTTC
TRBJ2-5,NA,NA,TRBV5-1,CASSPNWGLQETQYF,TGCGCCAGCAGCCCCAACTGGGGGTTACAAGAGACCCAGTACTTC
TRBJ2-7,few,NA,TRBV11-2,CASSLQAPHEQYF,TGTGCCAGCAGCTTACAGGCCCCCCACGAGCAGTACTTC
TRBJ2-4,few,TRBD1,TRBV6-5,CASSTIPGQQTNIQYF,TGTGCCAGCAGCACTATTCCGGGACAGCAGACAAACATTCAGTACTTC
TRBJ2-1,few,TRBD2,TRBV19,CASSRRRTSGEWGEQFF,TGTGCCAGTAGTAGACGTAGGACTAGCGGGGAATGGGGTGAGCAGTTCTTC
TRBJ2-7,many,NA,TRBV20-1,CSDPAITYEQYF,TGCAGTGACCCGGCAATAACCTACGAGCAGTACTTC
TRBJ1-1,many,NA,TRBV20-1,CSAIRLNTEAFF,TGCAGTGCCATCCGTTTGAACACTGAAGCTTTCTTT
TRBJ2-7,many,NA,TRBV28,CASSLNYEQYF,TGTGCCAGCAGTTTAAACTACGAGCAGTACTTC
TRBJ2-3,few,TRBD2,TRBV7-9,CASSLGSAGVDTQYF,TGTGCCAGCAGCTTAGGGTCCGCGGGAGTCGATACGCAGTATTTT
TRBJ2-1,NA,NA,TRBV5-1,CASRSGVPADEQFF,TGCGCCAGCAGGTCCGGGGTCCCTGCGGATGAGCAGTTCTTC
TRBJ2-1,few,TRBD2,TRBV11-1,CASSLAPNTGLGTGTRAYNEQFF,TGTGCCAGCAGCTTAGCCCCTAATACAGGGTTGGGTACCGGGACTAGAGCCTACAATGAGCAGTTCTTC
TRBJ2-3,few,NA,TRBV5-1,CASKDVGGEQYF,TGCGCCAGCAAGGACGTGGGAGGAGAGCAGTATTTT
TRBJ2-7,NA,TRBD1,TRBV29-1,CSALGQGPYEQYF,TGCAGCGCCTTGGGACAGGGACCTTACGAGCAGTACTTC
TRBJ2-7,many,TRBD2,TRBV3-1,CASSQEQAGGYSYEQYF,TGTGCCAGCAGCCAAGAACAAGCGGGGGGTTACTCCTACGAGCAGTACTTC
TRBJ2-1,NA,NA,TRBV28,CASSLDLRTSYNEQFF,TGTGCCAGCAGTTTGGATCTCAGGACCTCCTACAATGAGCAGTTCTTC
TRBJ2-2,NA,NA,TRBV28,CASRSDARTDGGELFF,TGTGCCAGCAGATCCGACGCCAGGACCGATGGCGGGGAGCTGTTTTTT
TRBJ2-7,few,NA,TRBV28,CASSPPDRRSYEQYF,TGTGCCAGCAGCCCCCCCGACAGGCGTTCCTACGAGCAGTACTTC
TRBJ1-5,many,TRBD1,TRBV2,CASRTLQGNQPQHF,TGTGCCAGCAGGACCTTACAGGGGAATCAGCCCCAGCATTTT
TRBJ2-7,NA,NA,TRBV21-1,CASSKEEGGAPQYF,TGTGCCAGCAGCAAGGAGGAGGGGGGCGCCCCGCAGTACTTC
TRBJ1-3,NA,NA,TRBV4-2,CASSPERRTIYF,TGTGCCAGCAGTCCCGAACGGCGGACCATATATTTT
TRBJ2-2,NA,TRBD1,TRBV19,CASNRDSGGDTGELFF,TGTGCCAGCAACCGGGACAGCGGAGGTGACACCGGGGAGCTGTTTTTT
TRBJ2-3,NA,NA,TRBV14,CASSQRPGLSTDTQYF,TGTGCCAGCAGCCAACGGCCGGGACTTAGCACAGATACGCAGTATTTT
TRBJ1-1,NA,NA,TRBV21-1,CASSKIKGTEAFF,TGTGCCAGCAGCAAAATTAAGGGGACTGAAGCTTTCTTT
TRBJ1-3,many,TRBD1,TRBV20-1,CSGTDDSGNTIYF,TGCAGCGGGACAGACGACTCTGGAAACACCATATATTTT
TRBJ1-2,once,NA,TRBV28,CASSQRGNYGYTF,TGTGCCAGCAGTCAACGGGGGAACTATGGCTACACCTTC